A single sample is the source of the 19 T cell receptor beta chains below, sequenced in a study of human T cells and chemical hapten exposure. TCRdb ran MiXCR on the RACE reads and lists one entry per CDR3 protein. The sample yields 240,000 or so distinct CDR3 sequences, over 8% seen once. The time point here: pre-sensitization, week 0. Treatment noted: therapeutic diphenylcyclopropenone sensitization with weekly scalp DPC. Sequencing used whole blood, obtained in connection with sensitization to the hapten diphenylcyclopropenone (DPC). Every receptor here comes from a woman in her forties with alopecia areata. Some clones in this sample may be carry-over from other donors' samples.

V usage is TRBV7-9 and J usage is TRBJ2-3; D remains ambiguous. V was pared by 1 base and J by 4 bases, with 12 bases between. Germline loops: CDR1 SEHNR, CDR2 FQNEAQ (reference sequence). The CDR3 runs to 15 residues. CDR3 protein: CASSLVFGSADTQYF. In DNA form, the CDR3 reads TGTGCCAGCAGCTTAGTATTCGGTTCTGCAGATACGCAGTATTTT.

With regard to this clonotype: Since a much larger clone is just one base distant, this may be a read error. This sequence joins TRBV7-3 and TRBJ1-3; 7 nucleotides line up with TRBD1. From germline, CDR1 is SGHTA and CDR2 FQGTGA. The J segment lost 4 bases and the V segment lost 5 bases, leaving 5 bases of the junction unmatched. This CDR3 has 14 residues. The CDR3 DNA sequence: TGTGCCAGCAGCCGCACAGGGGACGGAAACACCATATATTTT. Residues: CASSRTGDGNTIYF. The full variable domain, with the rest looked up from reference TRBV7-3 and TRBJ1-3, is GAGVSQTPSNKVTEKGKYVELRCDPISGHTALYWYRQSLGQGPEFLIYFQGTGAADDSGLPNDRFFAVRPEGSVSTLKIQRTERGDSAVYLCASSRTGDGNTIYFGEGSWLTVV.

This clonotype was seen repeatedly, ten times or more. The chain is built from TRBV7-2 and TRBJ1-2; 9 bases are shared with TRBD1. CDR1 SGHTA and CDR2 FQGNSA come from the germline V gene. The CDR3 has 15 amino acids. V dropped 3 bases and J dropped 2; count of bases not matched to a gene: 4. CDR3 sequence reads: CASSLGGTGNYGYTF. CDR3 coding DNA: TGTGCCAGCAGCTTGGGCGGGACAGGGAACTATGGCTACACCTTC.

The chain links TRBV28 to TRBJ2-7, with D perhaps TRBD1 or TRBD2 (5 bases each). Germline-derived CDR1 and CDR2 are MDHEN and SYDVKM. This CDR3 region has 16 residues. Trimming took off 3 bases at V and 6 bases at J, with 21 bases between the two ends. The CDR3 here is CASSFPPGRGLIEQYF. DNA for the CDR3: TGTGCCAGCAGTTTCCCACCGGGAAGGGGCTTGATCGAGCAGTACTTC.

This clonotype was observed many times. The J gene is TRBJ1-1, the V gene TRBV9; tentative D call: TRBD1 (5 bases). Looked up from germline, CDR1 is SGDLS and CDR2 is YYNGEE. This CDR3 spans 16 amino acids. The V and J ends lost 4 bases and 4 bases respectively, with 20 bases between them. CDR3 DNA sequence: TGTGCCAGCAGCCCCCGGGGGTTCCACCTGAGCACTGAAGCTTTCTTT. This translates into CASSPRGFHLSTEAFF.

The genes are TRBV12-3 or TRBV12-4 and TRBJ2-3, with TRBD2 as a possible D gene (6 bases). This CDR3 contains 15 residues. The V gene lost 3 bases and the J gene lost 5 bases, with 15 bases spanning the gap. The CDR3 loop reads CASSFTGGYGDTQYF. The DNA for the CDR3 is TGTGCCAGCAGTTTCACAGGAGGGTACGGAGATACGCAGTATTTT.

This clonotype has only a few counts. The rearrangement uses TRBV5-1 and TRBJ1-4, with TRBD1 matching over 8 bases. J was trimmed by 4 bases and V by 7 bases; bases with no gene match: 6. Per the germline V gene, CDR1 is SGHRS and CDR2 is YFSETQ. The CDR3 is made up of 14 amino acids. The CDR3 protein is CASASGGRNEKLFF. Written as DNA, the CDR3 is TGCGCCAGCGCCTCAGGGGGCCGTAATGAAAAACTGTTTTTT.

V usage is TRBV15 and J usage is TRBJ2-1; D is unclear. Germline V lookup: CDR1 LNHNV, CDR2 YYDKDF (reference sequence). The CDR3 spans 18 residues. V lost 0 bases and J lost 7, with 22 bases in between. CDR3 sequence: CATSRDQLSLEFLNEQFF. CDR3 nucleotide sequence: TGTGCCACCAGCAGAGATCAACTATCGCTCGAATTCTTAAATGAGCAGTTCTTC. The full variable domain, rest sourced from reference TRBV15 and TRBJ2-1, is DAMVIQNPRYQVTQFGKPVTLSCSQTLNHNVMYWYQQKSSQAPKLLFHYYDKDFNNEADTPDNFQSRRPNTSFCFLDIRSPGLGDTAMYLCATSRDQLSLEFLNEQFFGPGTRLTVL.

The CDR3 DNA reads as TGCGCCAGCACCCTAGAGGGTTACTCCTACAATGAGCAGTTCTTC. This encodes CASTLEGYSYNEQFF. The chain has TRBV5-1 and TRBJ2-1; D is perhaps TRBD2 (5 bases). In germline, CDR1 is SGHRS, CDR2 YFSETQ. Trimming took off 6 bases at V and 0 bases at J, with 13 bases between the two ends. CDR3 length: 15 amino acids. The whole variable domain, filled in from reference TRBV5-1 and TRBJ2-1, reads KAGVTQTPRYLIKTRGQQVTLSCSPISGHRSVSWYQQTPGQGLQFLFEYFSETQRNKGNFPGRFSGRQFSNSRSEMNVSTLELGDSALYLCASTLEGYSYNEQFFGPGTRLTVL.

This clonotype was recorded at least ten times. The CDR3 spells CASTWPGTTDTQYF. The CDR3, as DNA: TGTGCCAGCACTTGGCCCGGAACCACAGATACGCAGTATTTT. The V and J genes are TRBV6-6 and TRBJ2-3; the D is unclear. V shed 7 bases and J shed 2 bases, with 13 bases lying between them. Germline CDR1 is MNHNY and CDR2 is SVGAGI (reference sequence). CDR3 length: 14 amino acids.

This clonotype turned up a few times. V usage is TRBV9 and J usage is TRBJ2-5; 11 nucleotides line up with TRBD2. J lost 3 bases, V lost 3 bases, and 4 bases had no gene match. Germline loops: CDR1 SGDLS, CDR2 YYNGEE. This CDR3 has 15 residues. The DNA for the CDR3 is TGTGCCAGCAGCGGTTTAGCGGGAGGGGAAGAGACCCAGTACTTC. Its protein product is CASSGLAGGEETQYF.

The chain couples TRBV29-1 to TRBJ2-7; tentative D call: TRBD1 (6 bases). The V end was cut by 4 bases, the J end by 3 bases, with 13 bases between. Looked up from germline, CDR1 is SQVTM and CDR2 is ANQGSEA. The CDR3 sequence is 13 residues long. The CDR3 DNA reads TGCAGCGTTGTCCCGGGACAAGGCTACGAGCAGTACTTC. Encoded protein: CSVVPGQGYEQYF.

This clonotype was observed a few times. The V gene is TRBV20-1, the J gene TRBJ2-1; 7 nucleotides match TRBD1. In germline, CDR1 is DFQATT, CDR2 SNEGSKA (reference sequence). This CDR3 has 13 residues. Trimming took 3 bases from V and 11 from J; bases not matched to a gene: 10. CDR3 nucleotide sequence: TGCAGTGCTAGGTCAATGTTGACAGGGAAGCAGTTCTTC. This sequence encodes CSARSMLTGKQFF.

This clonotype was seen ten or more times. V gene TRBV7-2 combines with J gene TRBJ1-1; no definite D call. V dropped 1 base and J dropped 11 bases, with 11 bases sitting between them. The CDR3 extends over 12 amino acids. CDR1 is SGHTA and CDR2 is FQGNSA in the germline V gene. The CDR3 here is CASSLVWGEAFF. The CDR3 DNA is TGTGCCAGCAGCTTAGTCTGGGGAGAGGCTTTCTTT.

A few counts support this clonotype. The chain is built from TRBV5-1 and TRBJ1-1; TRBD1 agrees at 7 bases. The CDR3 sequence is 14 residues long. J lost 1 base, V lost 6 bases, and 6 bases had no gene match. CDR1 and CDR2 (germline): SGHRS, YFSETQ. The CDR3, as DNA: TGCGCCAGCACCCACCGACAGGGGAACACTGAAGCTTTCTTT. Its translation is CASTHRQGNTEAFF.

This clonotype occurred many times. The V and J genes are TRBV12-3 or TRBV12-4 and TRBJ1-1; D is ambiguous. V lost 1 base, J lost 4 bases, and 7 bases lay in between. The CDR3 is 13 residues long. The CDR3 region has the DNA TGTGCCAGCAGTTTAGTTGGGATCACTGAAGCTTTCTTT. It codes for CASSLVGITEAFF.

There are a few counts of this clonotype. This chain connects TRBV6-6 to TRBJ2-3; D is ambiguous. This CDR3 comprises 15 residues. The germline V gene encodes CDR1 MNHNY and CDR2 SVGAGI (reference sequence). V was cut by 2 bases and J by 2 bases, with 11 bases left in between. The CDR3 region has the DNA TGTGCCAGCAGTTACAGGGATCACTCCACAGATACGCAGTATTTT. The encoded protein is CASSYRDHSTDTQYF.

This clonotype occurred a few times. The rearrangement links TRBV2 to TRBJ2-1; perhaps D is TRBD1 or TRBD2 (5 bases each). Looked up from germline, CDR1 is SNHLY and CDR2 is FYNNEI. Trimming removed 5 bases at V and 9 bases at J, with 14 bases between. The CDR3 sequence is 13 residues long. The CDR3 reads CASSSVRAGEQFF. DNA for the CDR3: TGTGCCAGCAGTTCGGTCAGGGCGGGTGAGCAGTTCTTC.

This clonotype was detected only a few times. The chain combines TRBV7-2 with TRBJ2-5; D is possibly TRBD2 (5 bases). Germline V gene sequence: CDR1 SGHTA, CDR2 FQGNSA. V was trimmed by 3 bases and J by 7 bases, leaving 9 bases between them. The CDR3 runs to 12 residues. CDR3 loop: CASSFGGGTQYF. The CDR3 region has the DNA TGTGCCAGCAGCTTCGGAGGAGGGACCCAGTACTTC. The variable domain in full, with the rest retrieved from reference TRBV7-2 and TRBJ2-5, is GAGVSQSPSNKVTEKGKDVELRCDPISGHTALYWYRQSLGQGLEFLIYFQGNSAPDKSGLPSDRFSAERTGGSVSTLTIQRTQQEDSAVYLCASSFGGGTQYFGPGTRLLVL.